This T cell receptor beta chain emerged from a study of shared clonotypes between healthy human individuals. As for the study in general: The plates for each donor numbered three CD4 naive, three CD4 memory, two CD8 naive and one CD8 memory.

Donors were healthy HIV-negative adults without recent acute infections or vaccinations. CDR3 length equals 16 residues. Germline lookup yields CDR1 LNHDA and CDR2 SQIVND (reference sequence). V was pared by 1 base and J by 5 bases, with 17 bases between. This clone occurred once. Assay used: immunoSEQ multiplex PCR; TCRdb lists only in-frame clones, some missing. The sample has fewer than 3 million clones, 85% to 95% seen once; the top ten hold about 0.41%. The TCR was taken from a man aged 18 to 30 in good health. Some clones in this sample may be carry-over from other donors' samples. The rearrangement links TRBV19 to TRBJ2-5; TRBD2 is a possible D gene (6 bases). Input material: naive CD4+ T cells from PBMCs. Subset defined: CD45RA+ positively selected. This CDR3 reads CASSIVKAGSEETQYF. For the CDR3, the DNA is TGTGCCAGTAGTATAGTGAAAGCGGGTTCAGAGGAGACCCAGTACTTC.